This entry features one TCR beta chain sequence. CDR3 length equals 16 residues. The germline gives CDR1 PRHDT, CDR2 FYEKMQ (reference sequence). Between the trimmed V and J ends, which lost 1 base and 0 bases, there was a span of 7 bases. This sample was taken from a study of CD8 T cells in ankylosing spondylitis. TCRdb reprocessed the 5' RACE reads with MiXCR, giving one entry per CDR3 protein. The data hold around 300,000 distinct CDR3 sequences, with around 15% observed a single time. This chain links TRBV13 with TRBJ2-6, with unresolved D. This TCR was sampled from a male donor with ankylosing spondylitis or in good health (not recorded which). The sample taken for sequencing was blood, either unsorted or a sorted T cell fraction (not recorded which). The CDR3 DNA reads TGTGCCAGCAGCTTAGTTGGCCTCTCTGGGGCCAACGTCCTGACTTTC. The encoded protein is CASSLVGLSGANVLTF.